Below, 4 T cell receptor beta chains from the same sample are listed, as sequenced in a study of Graves' ophthalmopathy and Graves' hyperthyroidism. Using RNA transcripts, the TCR beta CDR3 regions were amplified. HTBI primers were used in a first-round RT-PCR, which preceded a second-round multiplex PCR. TCRdb reprocessed the multiplex PCR reads via MiXCR and lists one record per CDR3 protein. The table has hundreds of thousands of distinct CDR3 sequences, about 24% seen once. The material sequenced was peripheral blood. Receptors were obtained from a woman under 30 with stable Graves' hyperthyroidism. Some clones in this sample may be carry-over from other donors' samples.

The rearrangement uses TRBV6-1 and TRBJ2-7; 8 nucleotides align to TRBD1. The V segment lost 6 bases and the J segment 5 bases; nucleotides outside the gene matches: 15. This CDR3 region has 16 residues. Germline CDR1 MNHNS, CDR2 SASEGT. The CDR3 sequence: CASRKTGATANDEQYF. The CDR3 DNA follows: TGTGCCAGCAGAAAGACAGGGGCCACTGCAAACGACGAGCAGTACTTC.

This clonotype was detected many times. The CDR3 protein is CASSGLAGGLYEQYF. CDR3 DNA sequence: TGTGCCAGCAGTGGGCTAGCGGGAGGGCTTTACGAGCAGTACTTC. The V gene is TRBV12-3 or TRBV12-4, the J gene TRBJ2-7; 12 bases are a match to TRBD2. The CDR3 has 15 amino acids. J lost 4 bases, V lost 5 bases, and 6 bases had no gene match.

This clonotype was observed many times. The gene calls are TRBV5-1 and TRBJ1-5, with 9 nucleotides matching TRBD1. Germline V gene data show CDR1 as SGHRS and CDR2 as YFSETQ. The CDR3 is made up of 14 amino acids. After removal of 2 bases from V and 6 bases from J, the junction contained 3 bases not matched to a gene. CDR3 sequence reads: CASSFGTGTQPQHF. In DNA, the CDR3 is TGCGCCAGCAGCTTCGGGACAGGGACTCAGCCCCAGCATTTT.

This clonotype has more than one count but fewer than ten. The chain is built from TRBV19 and TRBJ1-1, with TRBD1 as a possible D gene (6 bases). The V end lost 4 bases, the J end lost 2 bases, and 11 bases lay between the germline ends. Germline loops: CDR1 LNHDA, CDR2 SQIVND (reference sequence). The CDR3 loop spans 14 amino acids. CDR3 sequence: CASSTQGSNTEAFF. CDR3 coding DNA: TGTGCCAGTAGTACACAGGGTTCAAACACTGAAGCTTTCTTT.